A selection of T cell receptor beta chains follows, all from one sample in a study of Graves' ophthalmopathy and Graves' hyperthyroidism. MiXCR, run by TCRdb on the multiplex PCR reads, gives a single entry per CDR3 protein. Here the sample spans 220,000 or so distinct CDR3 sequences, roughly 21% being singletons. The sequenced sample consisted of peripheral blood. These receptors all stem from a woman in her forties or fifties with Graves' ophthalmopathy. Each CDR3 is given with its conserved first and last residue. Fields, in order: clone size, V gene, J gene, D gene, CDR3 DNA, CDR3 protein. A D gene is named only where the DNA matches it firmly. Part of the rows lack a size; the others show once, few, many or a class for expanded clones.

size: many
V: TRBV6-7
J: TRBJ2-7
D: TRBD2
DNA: TGTGCCAGCAGTTACTTTCCTTTTGGGACTAGCGGGAGGTCCCTCCTCGGCGAGCAGTACTTC
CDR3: CASSYFPFGTSGRSLLGEQYF

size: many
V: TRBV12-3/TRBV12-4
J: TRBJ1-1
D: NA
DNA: TGTGCCAGCAGCCCAAGGAACACTGAAGCTTTCTTT
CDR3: CASSPRNTEAFF

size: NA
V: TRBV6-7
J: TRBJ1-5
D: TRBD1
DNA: TGTGCCAGCAGGACAGACAGGGTAGGCAATCGGCCCCAGCATTTT
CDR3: CASRTDRVGNRPQHF

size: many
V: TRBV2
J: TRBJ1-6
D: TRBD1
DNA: TGTGCCAGCAGCACACTGGGACAGGGAACATCACCCCTCCACTTT
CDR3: CASSTLGQGTSPLHF

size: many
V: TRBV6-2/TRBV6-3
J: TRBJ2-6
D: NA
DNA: TGTGCCAGCAGTCGTACGCGGCGGAGGACTACAGTCTCTGGGGCCAACGTCCTGACTTTC
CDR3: CASSRTRRRTTVSGANVLTF

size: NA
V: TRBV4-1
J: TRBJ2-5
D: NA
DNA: TGCGCCAGCAGCCCAAGTACGGGAGCGGACCAAGAGACCCAGTACTTC
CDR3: CASSPSTGADQETQYF

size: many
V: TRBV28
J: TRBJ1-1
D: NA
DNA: TGTGCCAGCAGTTTCGTTGGGGGGCGCAGAACTGAAGCTTTCTTT
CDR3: CASSFVGGRRTEAFF

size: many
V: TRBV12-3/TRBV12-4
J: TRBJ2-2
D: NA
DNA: TGTGCCAGCAGTTTTCGAACAGGGAGGAACACCGGGGAGCTGTTTTTT
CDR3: CASSFRTGRNTGELFF

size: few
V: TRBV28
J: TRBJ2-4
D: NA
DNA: TGTGCCAGCAGTTTGGACCCCGGGACTCCCAAAAACATTCAGTACTTC
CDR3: CASSLDPGTPKNIQYF

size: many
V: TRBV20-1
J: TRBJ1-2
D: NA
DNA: TGCAGTGCTAGCGGGTTTGCCAACTATGGCTACACCTTC
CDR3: CSASGFANYGYTF

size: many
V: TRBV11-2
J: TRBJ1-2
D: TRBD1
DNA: TGTGCCAGCAGGCCAATCACGAGGGGGCTTAACTATGGCTACACCTTC
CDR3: CASRPITRGLNYGYTF

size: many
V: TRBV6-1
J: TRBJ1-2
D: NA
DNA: TGTGCCAGCAGTGAGTTGGGGGCTGGCTACACCTTC
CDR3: CASSELGAGYTF

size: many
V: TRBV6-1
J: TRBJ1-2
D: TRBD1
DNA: TGTGCCAGCAGCGACAGGGGACGCTACACCTTC
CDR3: CASSDRGRYTF

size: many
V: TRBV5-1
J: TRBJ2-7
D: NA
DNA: TGCGCCAGCAGCTTGGTGGGAACGGGCGAGCAGTACTTC
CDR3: CASSLVGTGEQYF

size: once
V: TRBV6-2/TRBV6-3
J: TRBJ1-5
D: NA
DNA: TGTGCCAGCAAAGATAGCAATCAGCCCCAGCATTTT
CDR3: CASKDSNQPQHF

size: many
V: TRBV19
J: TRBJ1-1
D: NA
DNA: TGTGCCAGTAATCCGTCGGGTAACACTGAAGCTTTCTTT
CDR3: CASNPSGNTEAFF

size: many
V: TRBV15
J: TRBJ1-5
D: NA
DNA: TGTGCCACCAGCAGAGTCGGGGGGTTGGGGCAGCCCCAGCATTTT
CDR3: CATSRVGGLGQPQHF

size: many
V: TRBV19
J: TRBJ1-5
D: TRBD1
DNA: TGTGCCAGTAGTCCAGACAGGGCAGGCCAGCCCCAGCATTTT
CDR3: CASSPDRAGQPQHF

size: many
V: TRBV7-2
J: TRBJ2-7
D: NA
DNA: TGTGCCAGCAGCTTAGAGGGCGGGATCTACGAGCAGTACTTC
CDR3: CASSLEGGIYEQYF

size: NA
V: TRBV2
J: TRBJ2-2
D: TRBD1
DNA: TGTGCCAGCAGTTCGACAGGGCGCAACACCGGGGAGCTGTTTTTT
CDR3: CASSSTGRNTGELFF

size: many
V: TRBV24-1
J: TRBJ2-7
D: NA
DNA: TGTGCCACCAGTGATTTAAAGTATCGGGGCAGGGTACACGAGCAGTACTTC
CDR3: CATSDLKYRGRVHEQYF

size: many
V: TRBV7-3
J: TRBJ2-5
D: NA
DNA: TGTGCCAGCAGCCGAAGTGGGGCTCTGGAGACCCAGTACTTC
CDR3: CASSRSGALETQYF

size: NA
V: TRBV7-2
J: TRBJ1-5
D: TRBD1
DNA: TGTGCCAGCAGCAAGGACAGGGGGACTTATCAGCCCCAGCATTTT
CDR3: CASSKDRGTYQPQHF